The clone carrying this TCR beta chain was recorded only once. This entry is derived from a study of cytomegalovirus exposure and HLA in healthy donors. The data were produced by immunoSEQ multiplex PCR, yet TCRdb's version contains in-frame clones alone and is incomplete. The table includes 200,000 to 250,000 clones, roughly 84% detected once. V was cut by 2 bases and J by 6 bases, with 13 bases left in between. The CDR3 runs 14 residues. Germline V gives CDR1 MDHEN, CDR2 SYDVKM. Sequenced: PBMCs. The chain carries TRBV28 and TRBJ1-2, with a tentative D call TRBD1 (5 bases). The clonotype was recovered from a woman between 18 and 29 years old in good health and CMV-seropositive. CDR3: CASSLLLTDDGYTF. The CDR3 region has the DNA TGTGCCAGCAGTTTACTCCTGACAGACGATGGCTACACCTTC.